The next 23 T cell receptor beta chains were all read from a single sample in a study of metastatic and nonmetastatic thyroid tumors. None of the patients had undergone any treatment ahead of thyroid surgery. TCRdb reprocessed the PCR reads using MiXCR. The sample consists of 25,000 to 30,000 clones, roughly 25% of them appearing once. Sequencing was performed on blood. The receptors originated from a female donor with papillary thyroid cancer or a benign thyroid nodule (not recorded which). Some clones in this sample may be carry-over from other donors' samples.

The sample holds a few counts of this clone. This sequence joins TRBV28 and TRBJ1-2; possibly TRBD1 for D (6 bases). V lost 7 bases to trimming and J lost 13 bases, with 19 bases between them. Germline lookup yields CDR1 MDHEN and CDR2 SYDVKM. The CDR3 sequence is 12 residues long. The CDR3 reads CASIHEQGLSTF. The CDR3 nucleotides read TGTGCCAGCATACACGAACAGGGCCTTAGCACCTTC.

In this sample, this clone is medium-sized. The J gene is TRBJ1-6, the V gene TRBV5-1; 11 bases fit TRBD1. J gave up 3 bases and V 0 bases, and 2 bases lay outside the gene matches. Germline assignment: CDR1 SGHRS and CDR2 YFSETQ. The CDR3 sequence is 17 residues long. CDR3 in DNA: TGCGCCAGCAGCTTGGAAGGGACAGGGGGCTATAATTCACCCCTCCACTTT. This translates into CASSLEGTGGYNSPLHF. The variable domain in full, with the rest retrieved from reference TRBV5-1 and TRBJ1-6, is KAGVTQTPRYLIKTRGQQVTLSCSPISGHRSVSWYQQTPGQGLQFLFEYFSETQRNKGNFPGRFSGRQFSNSRSEMNVSTLELGDSALYLCASSLEGTGGYNSPLHFGNGTRLTVT.

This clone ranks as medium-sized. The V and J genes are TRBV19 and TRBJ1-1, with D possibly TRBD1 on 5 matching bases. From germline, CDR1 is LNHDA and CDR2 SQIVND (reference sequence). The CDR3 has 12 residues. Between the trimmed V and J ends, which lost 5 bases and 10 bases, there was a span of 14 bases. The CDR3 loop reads CASSYVGGSAFF. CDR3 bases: TGTGCCAGTAGTTATGTTGGGGGATCAGCTTTCTTT. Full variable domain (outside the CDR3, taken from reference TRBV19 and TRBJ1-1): DGGITQSPKYLFRKEGQNVTLSCEQNLNHDAMYWYRQDPGQGLRLIYYSQIVNDFQKGDIAEGYSVSREKKESFPLTVTSAQKNPTAFYLCASSYVGGSAFFGQGTRLTVV.

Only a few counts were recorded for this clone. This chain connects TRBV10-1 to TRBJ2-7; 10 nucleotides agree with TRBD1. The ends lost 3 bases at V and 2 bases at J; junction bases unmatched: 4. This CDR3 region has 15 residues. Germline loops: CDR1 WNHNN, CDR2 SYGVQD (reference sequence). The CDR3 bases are TGCGCCAGCAGTGATCGGGGACAGGGGACCTACGAGCAGTACTTC. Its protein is CASSDRGQGTYEQYF.

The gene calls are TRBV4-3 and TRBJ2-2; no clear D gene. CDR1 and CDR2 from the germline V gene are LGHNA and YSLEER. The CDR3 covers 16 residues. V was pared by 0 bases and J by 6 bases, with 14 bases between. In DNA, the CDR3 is TGCGCCAGCAGCCAAGATAGGCGGTCTACCCCCGGGGAGCTGTTTTTT. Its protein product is CASSQDRRSTPGELFF.

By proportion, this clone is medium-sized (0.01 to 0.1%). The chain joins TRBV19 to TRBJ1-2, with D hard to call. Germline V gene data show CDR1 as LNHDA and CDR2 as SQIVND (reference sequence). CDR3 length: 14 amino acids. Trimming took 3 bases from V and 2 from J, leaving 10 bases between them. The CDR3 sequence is CASSMWVQNYGYTF. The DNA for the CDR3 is TGTGCCAGTAGTATGTGGGTTCAGAACTATGGCTACACCTTC.

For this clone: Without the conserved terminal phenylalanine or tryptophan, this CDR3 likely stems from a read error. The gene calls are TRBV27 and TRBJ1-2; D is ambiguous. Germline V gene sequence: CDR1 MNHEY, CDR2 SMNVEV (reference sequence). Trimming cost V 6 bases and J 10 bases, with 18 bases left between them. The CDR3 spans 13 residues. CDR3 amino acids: CASRTPGRDDYTL. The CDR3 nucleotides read TGTGCCAGCAGGACCCCGGGGAGGGATGACTACACCTTG.

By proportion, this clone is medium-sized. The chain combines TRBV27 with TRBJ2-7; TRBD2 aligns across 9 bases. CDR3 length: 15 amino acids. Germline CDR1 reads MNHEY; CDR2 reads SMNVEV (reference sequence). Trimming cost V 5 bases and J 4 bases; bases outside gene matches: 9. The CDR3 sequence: CASSTLSGSMYEQYF. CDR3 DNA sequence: TGTGCCAGCAGTACCCTTAGCGGGAGTATGTACGAGCAGTACTTC.

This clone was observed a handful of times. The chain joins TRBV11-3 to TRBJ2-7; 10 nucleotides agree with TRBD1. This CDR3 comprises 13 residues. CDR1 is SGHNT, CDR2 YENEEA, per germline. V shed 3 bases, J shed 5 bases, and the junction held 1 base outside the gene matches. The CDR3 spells CASSFGQGDEQYF. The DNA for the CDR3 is TGTGCCAGCAGCTTCGGACAGGGGGACGAGCAGTACTTC.

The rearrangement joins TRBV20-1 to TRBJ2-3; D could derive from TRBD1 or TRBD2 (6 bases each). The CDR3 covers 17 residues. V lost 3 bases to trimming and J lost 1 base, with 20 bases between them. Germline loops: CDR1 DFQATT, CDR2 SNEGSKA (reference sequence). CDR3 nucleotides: TGCAGTGCTAGGGCGGGACACGTGGAAATGCGCACAGATACGCAGTATTTT. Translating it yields CSARAGHVEMRTDTQYF.

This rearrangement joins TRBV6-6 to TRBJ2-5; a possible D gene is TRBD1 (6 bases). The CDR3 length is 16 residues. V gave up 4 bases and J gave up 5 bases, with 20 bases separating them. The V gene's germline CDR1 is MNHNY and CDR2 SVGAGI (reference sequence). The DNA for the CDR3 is TGTGCCAGCAGTTCCTCACCGGGACATGGATGGGAGACCCAGTACTTC. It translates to CASSSSPGHGWETQYF.

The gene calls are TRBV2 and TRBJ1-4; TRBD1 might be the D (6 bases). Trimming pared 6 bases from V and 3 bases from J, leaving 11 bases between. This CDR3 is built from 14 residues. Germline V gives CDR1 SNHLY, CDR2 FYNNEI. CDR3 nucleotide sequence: TGTGCCAGCAGGAGGACAGAGTCTAATGAAAAACTGTTTTTT. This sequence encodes CASRRTESNEKLFF.

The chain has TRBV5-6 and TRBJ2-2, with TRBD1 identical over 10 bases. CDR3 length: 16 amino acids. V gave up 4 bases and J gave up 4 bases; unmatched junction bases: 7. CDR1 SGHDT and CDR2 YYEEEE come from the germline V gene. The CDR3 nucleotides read TGTGCCAGCAGCGCGGGACAGGGGAGTCGCACCGGGGAGCTGTTTTTT. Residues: CASSAGQGSRTGELFF.

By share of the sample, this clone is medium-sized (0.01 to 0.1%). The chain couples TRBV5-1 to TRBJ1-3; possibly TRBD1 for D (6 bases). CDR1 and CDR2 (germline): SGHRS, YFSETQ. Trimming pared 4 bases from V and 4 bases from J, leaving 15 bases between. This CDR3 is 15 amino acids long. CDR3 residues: CASSPRGGSGNTIYF. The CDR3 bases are TGCGCCAGCAGCCCGAGGGGGGGATCCGGAAACACCATATATTTT. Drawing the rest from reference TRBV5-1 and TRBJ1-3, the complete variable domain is KAGVTQTPRYLIKTRGQQVTLSCSPISGHRSVSWYQQTPGQGLQFLFEYFSETQRNKGNFPGRFSGRQFSNSRSEMNVSTLELGDSALYLCASSPRGGSGNTIYFGEGSWLTVV.

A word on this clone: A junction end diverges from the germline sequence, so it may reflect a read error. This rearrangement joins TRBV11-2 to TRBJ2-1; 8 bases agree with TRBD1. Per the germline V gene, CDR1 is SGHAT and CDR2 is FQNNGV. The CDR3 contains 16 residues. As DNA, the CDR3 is TGTGCTAGCAGCGGTGGGGGCAGGGGGCATTACAATGAGCAGTTCTTC. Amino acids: CASSGGGRGHYNEQFF. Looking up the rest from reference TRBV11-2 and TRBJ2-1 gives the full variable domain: EAGVAQSPRYKIIEKRQSVAFWCNPISGHATLYWYQQILGQGPKLLIQFQNNGVVDDSQLPKDRFSAERLKGVDSTLKIQPAKLEDSAVYLCASSGGGRGHYNEQFFGPGTRLTVL.

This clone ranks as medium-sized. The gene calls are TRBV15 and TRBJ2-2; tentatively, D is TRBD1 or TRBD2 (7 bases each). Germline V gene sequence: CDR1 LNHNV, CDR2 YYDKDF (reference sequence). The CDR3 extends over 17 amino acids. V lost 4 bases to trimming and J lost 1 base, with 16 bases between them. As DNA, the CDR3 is TGTGCCACCAGCAAGGGGGCATCGGGAGGGAACACCGGGGAGCTGTTTTTT. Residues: CATSKGASGGNTGELFF.

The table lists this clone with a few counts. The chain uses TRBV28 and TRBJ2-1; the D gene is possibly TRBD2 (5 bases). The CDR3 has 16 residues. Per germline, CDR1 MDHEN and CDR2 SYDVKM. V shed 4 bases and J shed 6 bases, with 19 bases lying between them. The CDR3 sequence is CASSSLLPGLVNEQFF. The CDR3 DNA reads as TGTGCCAGCAGTTCATTATTACCCGGACTTGTCAATGAGCAGTTCTTC. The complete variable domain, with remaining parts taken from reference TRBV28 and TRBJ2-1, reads DVKVTQSSRYLVKRTGEKVFLECVQDMDHENMFWYRQDPGLGLRLIYFSYDVKMKEKGDIPEGYSVSREKKERFSLILESASTNQTSMYLCASSSLLPGLVNEQFFGPGTRLTVL.

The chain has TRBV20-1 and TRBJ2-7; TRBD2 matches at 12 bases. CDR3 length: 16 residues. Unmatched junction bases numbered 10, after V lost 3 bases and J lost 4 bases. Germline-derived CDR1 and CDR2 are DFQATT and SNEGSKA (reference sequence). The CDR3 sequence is CSARSLAGGECYEQYF. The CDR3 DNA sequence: TGCAGTGCTAGGAGTCTAGCGGGAGGGGAGTGTTACGAGCAGTACTTC.

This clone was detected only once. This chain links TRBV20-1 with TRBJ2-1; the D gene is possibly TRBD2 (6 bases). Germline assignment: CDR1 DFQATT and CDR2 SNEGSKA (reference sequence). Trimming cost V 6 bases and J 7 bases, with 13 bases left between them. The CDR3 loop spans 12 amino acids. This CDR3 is CSATPGGNEQFF. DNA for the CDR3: TGCAGTGCCACCCCTGGGGGGAATGAGCAGTTCTTC.

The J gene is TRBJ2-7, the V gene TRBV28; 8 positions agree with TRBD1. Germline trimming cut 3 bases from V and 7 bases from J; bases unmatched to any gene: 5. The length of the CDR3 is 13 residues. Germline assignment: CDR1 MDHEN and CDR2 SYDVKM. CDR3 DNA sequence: TGTGCCAGCAGTTTGACAGGGGTAGGGGAGCAGTACTTC. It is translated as CASSLTGVGEQYF.

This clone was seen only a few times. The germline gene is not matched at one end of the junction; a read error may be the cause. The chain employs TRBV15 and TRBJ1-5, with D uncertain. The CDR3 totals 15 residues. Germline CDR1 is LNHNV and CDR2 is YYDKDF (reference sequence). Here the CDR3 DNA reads TGTGCCACCAGCCCCGCGTTCAAAAGAAATCGGCCCCAGCATTTT. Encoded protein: CATSPAFKRNRPQHF. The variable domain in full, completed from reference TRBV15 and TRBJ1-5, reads DAMVIQNPRYQVTQFGKPVTLSCSQTLNHNVMYWYQQKSSQAPKLLFHYYDKDFNNEADTPDNFQSRRPNTSFCFLDIRSPGLGDTAMYLCATSPAFKRNRPQHFGDGTRLSIL.

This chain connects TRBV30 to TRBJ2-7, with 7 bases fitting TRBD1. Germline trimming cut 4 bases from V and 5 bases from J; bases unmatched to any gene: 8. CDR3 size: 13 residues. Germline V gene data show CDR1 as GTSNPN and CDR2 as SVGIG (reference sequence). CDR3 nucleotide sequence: TGTGCCTGGACCCCCACAGGGGTCCACGAGCAGTACTTC. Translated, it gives CAWTPTGVHEQYF. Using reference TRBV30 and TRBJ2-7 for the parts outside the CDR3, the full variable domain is SQTIHQWPATLVQPVGSPLSLECTVEGTSNPNLYWYRQAAGRGLQLLFYSVGIGQISSEVPQNLSASRPQDRQFILSSKKLLLSDSGFYLCAWTPTGVHEQYFGPGTRLTVT.

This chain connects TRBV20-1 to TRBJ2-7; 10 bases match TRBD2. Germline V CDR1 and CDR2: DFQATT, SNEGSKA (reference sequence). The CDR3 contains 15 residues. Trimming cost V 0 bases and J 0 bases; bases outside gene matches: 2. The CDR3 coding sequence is TGCAGTGCTAGAGAACTAGCGGGACACTCCTACGAGCAGTACTTC. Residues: CSARELAGHSYEQYF.